The text below deals with one T cell receptor beta chain. Sequencing was performed with immunoSEQ multiplex PCR; in TCRdb, only in-frame clones are kept and a portion is missing. This table holds 350,000 to 550,000 clones, 75% to 90% found once. The data derive from a study of blood T cell repertoires in COVID-19. V trimming: 4 bases; J trimming: 0 bases; junction bases outside the gene matches: 6. CDR3 length equals 16 residues. Germline V gives CDR1 WSHSY, CDR2 SAAADI. The gene calls are TRBV10-2 and TRBJ2-7, with TRBD2 identical over 10 bases. Sequenced sample: PBMCs or T cells enriched from blood (not recorded which). The sequence was collected from a man aged 25 to 40 who had recovered from COVID-19. This chain's CDR3 is CASSGAGTSDSYEQYF. DNA for the CDR3: TGCGCCAGCAGTGGGGCCGGGACTAGCGACTCCTACGAGCAGTACTTC.